This T cell receptor (beta chain) was obtained from a study of shared clonotypes between healthy human individuals. About this clone itself: Its antigen is unknown.

Sequencing was performed with immunoSEQ multiplex PCR; in TCRdb, only in-frame clones are kept and a portion is missing. This sample has fewer than 1.6 million clones, with approximately 98.5% found just once. Study-wide results and limits: Sorted-subset sequencing, rarefaction showed, was incomplete despite large depth. Memory subsets generally showed lower estimated richness than naive subsets. Generation of non-shared clonotypes was less probable than generation of clonotypes shared by all four donors.

V gave up 1 base and J gave up 8 bases, with 11 bases separating them. This CDR3 is built from 13 residues. Germline assignment: CDR1 LGHNA and CDR2 YSLEER. This sequence originates from a man between 25 and 39 years old in good health. V and J are TRBV4-3 and TRBJ1-2; D not certain. The specimen sequenced was naive CD4+ T cells sorted from blood. Regarding subset: CD45RA+ positively selected. This CDR3 reads CASSQAHSLGYTF. In DNA form, the CDR3 reads TGCGCCAGCAGCCAAGCCCATTCGTTAGGCTACACCTTC.